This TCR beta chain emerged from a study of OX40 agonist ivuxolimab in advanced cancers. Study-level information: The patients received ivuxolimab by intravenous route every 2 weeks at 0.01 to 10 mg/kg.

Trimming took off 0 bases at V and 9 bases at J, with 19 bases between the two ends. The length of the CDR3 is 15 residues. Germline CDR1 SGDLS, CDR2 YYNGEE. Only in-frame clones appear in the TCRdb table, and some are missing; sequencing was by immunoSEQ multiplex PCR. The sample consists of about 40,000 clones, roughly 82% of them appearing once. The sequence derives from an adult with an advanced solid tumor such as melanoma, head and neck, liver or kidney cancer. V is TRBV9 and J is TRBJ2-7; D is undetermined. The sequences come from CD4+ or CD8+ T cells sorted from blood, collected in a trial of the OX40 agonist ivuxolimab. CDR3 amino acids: CASSVEDRLGSGQYF. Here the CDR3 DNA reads TGTGCCAGCAGCGTAGAGGACCGGTTGGGATCCGGGCAGTACTTC.